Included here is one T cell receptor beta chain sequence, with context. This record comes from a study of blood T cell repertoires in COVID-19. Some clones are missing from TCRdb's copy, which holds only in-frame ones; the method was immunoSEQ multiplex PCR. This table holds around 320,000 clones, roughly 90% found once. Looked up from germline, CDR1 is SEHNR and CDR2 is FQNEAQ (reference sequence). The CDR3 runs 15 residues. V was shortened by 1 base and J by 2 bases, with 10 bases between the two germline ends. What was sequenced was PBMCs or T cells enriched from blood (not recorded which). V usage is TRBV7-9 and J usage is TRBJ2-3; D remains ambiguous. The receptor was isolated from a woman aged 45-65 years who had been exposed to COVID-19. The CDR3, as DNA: TGTGCCAGCAGCTTAGTCTCAACTACCACAGATACGCAGTATTTT. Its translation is CASSLVSTTTDTQYF.